This section outlines one T cell receptor beta chain sequence together with its context. Its antigen is unknown. This sample stems from a study of shared clonotypes between healthy human individuals. Overall study context: Donors consisted of a couple of women and a few men between 18 and 49. Whole-study results and caveats: The expectation was that sequencing depth would affect clonotype sharing among donors. The authors sampled blood alone, and tissue repertoires likely differ. Only a few donors were included, so the genetic and exposure-history diversity represented was limited.

Generated by immunoSEQ multiplex PCR, the TCRdb table keeps only in-frame clones and is missing some. The table has about 560,000 clones, around 76% seen once. The V end was cut by 5 bases, the J end by 0 bases, with 7 bases between. CDR3 length: 13 amino acids. The V gene's germline CDR1 is LGHNA and CDR2 YNFKEQ. Sequencing used PBMCs. The rearrangement links TRBV4-2 to TRBJ1-1; D is ambiguous. The receptor was isolated from a woman aged 40-49 years in good health. Some clones in this sample may be carry-over from other donors' samples. The CDR3 bases are TGTGCCAGCAGCGCCCCCCTGAACACTGAAGCTTTCTTT. Protein product: CASSAPLNTEAFF.